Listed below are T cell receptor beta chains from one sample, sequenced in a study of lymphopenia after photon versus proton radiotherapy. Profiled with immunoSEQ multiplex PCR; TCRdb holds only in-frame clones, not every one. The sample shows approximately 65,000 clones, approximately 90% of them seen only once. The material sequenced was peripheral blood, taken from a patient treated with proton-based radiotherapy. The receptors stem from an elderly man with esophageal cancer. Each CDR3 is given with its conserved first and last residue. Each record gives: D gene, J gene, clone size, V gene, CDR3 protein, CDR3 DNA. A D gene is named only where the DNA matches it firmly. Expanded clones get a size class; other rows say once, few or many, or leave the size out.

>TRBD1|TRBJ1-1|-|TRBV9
CASSVGDRGGAFF
TGTGCCAGCAGCGTAGGGGACAGGGGAGGAGCTTTCTTT
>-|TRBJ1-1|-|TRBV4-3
CASSRGVYRENTEAFF
TGCGCCAGCAGCCGGGGGGTTTACAGGGAGAACACTGAAGCTTTCTTT
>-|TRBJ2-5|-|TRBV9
CASSGGTHQETQYF
TGTGCCAGCAGCGGAGGGACGCACCAAGAGACCCAGTACTTC
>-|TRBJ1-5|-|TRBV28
CASSFFGGNSNQPQHF
TGTGCCAGCAGTTTTTTTGGGGGGAATAGCAATCAGCCCCAGCATTTT
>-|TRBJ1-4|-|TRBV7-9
CASSLWGGTNEKLFF
TGTGCCAGCAGCTTATGGGGCGGAACTAATGAAAAACTGTTTTTT
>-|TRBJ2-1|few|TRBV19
CASKVQVKGSYNEQFF
TGTGCCAGTAAGGTCCAAGTAAAGGGCTCCTACAATGAGCAGTTCTTC
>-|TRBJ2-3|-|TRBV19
CASSTQRTDTQYF
TGTGCCAGTAGTACACAACGCACAGATACGCAGTATTTT
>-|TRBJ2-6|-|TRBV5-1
CASSLEGGSGANVLTF
TGCGCCAGCAGCTTGGAAGGCGGATCTGGGGCCAACGTCCTGACTTTC
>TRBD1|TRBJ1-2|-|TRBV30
CAWLRDRGRNGYTF
TGTGCCTGGCTGAGGGACAGGGGGCGGAATGGCTACACCTTC
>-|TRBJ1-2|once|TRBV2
CASSEEQSYGYTF
TGTGCCAGCAGTGAAGAACAGTCCTATGGCTACACCTTC